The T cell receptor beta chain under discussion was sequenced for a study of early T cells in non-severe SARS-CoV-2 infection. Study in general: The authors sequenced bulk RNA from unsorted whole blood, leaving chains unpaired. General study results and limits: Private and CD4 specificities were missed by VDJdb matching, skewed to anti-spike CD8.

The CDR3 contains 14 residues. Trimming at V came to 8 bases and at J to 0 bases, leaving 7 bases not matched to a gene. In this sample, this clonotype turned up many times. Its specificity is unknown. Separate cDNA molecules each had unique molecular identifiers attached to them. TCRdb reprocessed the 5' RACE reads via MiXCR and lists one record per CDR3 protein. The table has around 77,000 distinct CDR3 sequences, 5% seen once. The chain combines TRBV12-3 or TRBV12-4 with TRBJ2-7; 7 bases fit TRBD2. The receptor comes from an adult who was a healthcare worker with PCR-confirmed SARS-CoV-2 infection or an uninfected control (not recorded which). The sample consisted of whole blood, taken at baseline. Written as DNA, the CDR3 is TGTGCCAGCGGTCCGGGGGGTTTCTCCTACGAGCAGTACTTC. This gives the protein CASGPGGFSYEQYF.